This is a list of T cell receptor beta chains from one sample in a study of T cell responses to AZD1222 COVID-19 vaccine. The repertoire was sequenced with immunoSEQ multiplex PCR; TCRdb's copy has only in-frame clones and lacks some. Of around 130,000 clones in the sample, roughly nine tenths are singletons; the top ten hold around a tenth. The material was peripheral blood, obtained 28 days after the second AZD1222 dose. The source of these receptors is an adult who received the AZD1222 COVID-19 vaccine. Both conserved end residues are part of each CDR3. Each record gives: CDR3 DNA, CDR3 protein, D gene, J gene, V gene, clone size. A D gene is named only where the DNA matches it firmly. The size field is filled for only some rows; it gives once, few, many or a size class.

cdr3_nt: TGTGCCAGCAGCTTGGGCAGCTATGGCTACACCTTC
cdr3_aa: CASSLGSYGYTF
d_call: .
j_call: TRBJ1-2
v_call: TRBV5-5
clone_size: .

cdr3_nt: TGTGCCAGCAGTTTGGGCGAGCAGTACTTC
cdr3_aa: CASSLGEQYF
d_call: .
j_call: TRBJ2-7
v_call: TRBV2
clone_size: .

cdr3_nt: TGTGCCAGCAGGAGGGGACCGACCCCCACAGATACGCAGTATTTT
cdr3_aa: CASRRGPTPTDTQYF
d_call: .
j_call: TRBJ2-3
v_call: TRBV27
clone_size: .

cdr3_nt: TGTGCCAGCAGCCCCGGGGGGAACCTGAACACTGAAGCTTTCTTT
cdr3_aa: CASSPGGNLNTEAFF
d_call: .
j_call: TRBJ1-1
v_call: TRBV6-5
clone_size: .

cdr3_nt: TGTGCCAGCAGCGTAGGGATGTCTGCAACTAATGAAAAACTGTTTTTT
cdr3_aa: CASSVGMSATNEKLFF
d_call: .
j_call: TRBJ1-4
v_call: TRBV9
clone_size: .

cdr3_nt: TGTGCCAGCAGTTTAGCCAAAAACATTCAGTACTTC
cdr3_aa: CASSLAKNIQYF
d_call: .
j_call: TRBJ2-4
v_call: TRBV28
clone_size: .

cdr3_nt: TGTGCCAGCAGCCCCCTGCGAGGGAGGTCCCGGTCCGGGGAGCTGTTTTTT
cdr3_aa: CASSPLRGRSRSGELFF
d_call: .
j_call: TRBJ2-2
v_call: TRBV7-6
clone_size: .

cdr3_nt: TGCGCCAGCAGCCAAGATCCCGGGCAGAGCACAGATACGCAGTATTTT
cdr3_aa: CASSQDPGQSTDTQYF
d_call: .
j_call: TRBJ2-3
v_call: TRBV4-1
clone_size: .

cdr3_nt: TGTGCCAGCTCACCAGAGGGGGTCGTCTCTGGAAACACCATATATTTT
cdr3_aa: CASSPEGVVSGNTIYF
d_call: .
j_call: TRBJ1-3
v_call: TRBV18
clone_size: .

cdr3_nt: TGTGCCAGCAACCAGGGTTCGGGACGGCCCCAGCATTTT
cdr3_aa: CASNQGSGRPQHF
d_call: .
j_call: TRBJ1-5
v_call: TRBV7-2
clone_size: .

cdr3_nt: TGCGCCAGCAGCTTGGCCCGCCCCACAGATACGCAGTATTTT
cdr3_aa: CASSLARPTDTQYF
d_call: .
j_call: TRBJ2-3
v_call: TRBV5-1
clone_size: .

cdr3_nt: TGTGCCAGCAATAAGGGACTAGTCCTTTACAATGAGCAGTTCTTC
cdr3_aa: CASNKGLVLYNEQFF
d_call: TRBD2
j_call: TRBJ2-1
v_call: TRBV6-1
clone_size: .

cdr3_nt: TGTGCCAGGGCAGGGGGGGGCACAGATACGCAGTATTTT
cdr3_aa: CARAGGGTDTQYF
d_call: .
j_call: TRBJ2-3
v_call: TRBV7-9
clone_size: .

cdr3_nt: TGCAGCGTAAACGACTGGAACTACGAGCAGTACTTC
cdr3_aa: CSVNDWNYEQYF
d_call: .
j_call: TRBJ2-7
v_call: TRBV29-1
clone_size: .

cdr3_nt: TGTGCCAGCAGCCAAGGGGGAGGCGATCAGCCCCAGCATTTT
cdr3_aa: CASSQGGGDQPQHF
d_call: .
j_call: TRBJ1-5
v_call: TRBV3-1/TRBV3-2
clone_size: .

cdr3_nt: TGCAGCGTTGTTCGGACAGGGGATGAAAAACTGTTTTTT
cdr3_aa: CSVVRTGDEKLFF
d_call: TRBD1
j_call: TRBJ1-4
v_call: TRBV29-1
clone_size: .

cdr3_nt: TGCGCCAGCAGCCAAGACGACAGGGCGAACTATGGCTACACCTTC
cdr3_aa: CASSQDDRANYGYTF
d_call: TRBD1
j_call: TRBJ1-2
v_call: TRBV4-3
clone_size: .

cdr3_nt: TGCAGCGTTGAAGAGACAAACTATGGCTACACCTTC
cdr3_aa: CSVEETNYGYTF
d_call: .
j_call: TRBJ1-2
v_call: TRBV29-1
clone_size: .

cdr3_nt: TGTGCCAGCAGTGAAGTGGTGGCGCCCTCTCTCTCTGGAAACACCATATATTTT
cdr3_aa: CASSEVVAPSLSGNTIYF
d_call: .
j_call: TRBJ1-3
v_call: TRBV6-1
clone_size: .

cdr3_nt: TGTGCCTGGGCCAGGATTGCTGGGGCCAACGTCCTGACTTTC
cdr3_aa: CAWARIAGANVLTF
d_call: .
j_call: TRBJ2-6
v_call: TRBV30
clone_size: .

cdr3_nt: TGTGCCAGCAGCTCGACGGGGGCCGGGGGAAACTATGGCTACACCTTC
cdr3_aa: CASSSTGAGGNYGYTF
d_call: .
j_call: TRBJ1-2
v_call: TRBV5-4
clone_size: .

cdr3_nt: TGTGCCAGCAGTTTCTCTAGCGGGGAAACTTACAATGAGCAGTTCTTC
cdr3_aa: CASSFSSGETYNEQFF
d_call: TRBD2
j_call: TRBJ2-1
v_call: TRBV27
clone_size: .

cdr3_nt: TGTGCCAGCAGCTTCGGCGCGGGCGTCTATGGCTACACCTTC
cdr3_aa: CASSFGAGVYGYTF
d_call: .
j_call: TRBJ1-2
v_call: TRBV7-9
clone_size: .

cdr3_nt: TGTGCCAGTAGTACGACCATGGTCCCTCTAACAAACTATGGCTACACCTTC
cdr3_aa: CASSTTMVPLTNYGYTF
d_call: .
j_call: TRBJ1-2
v_call: TRBV19
clone_size: .

cdr3_nt: TGTGCCAGCAGTCACCAAAAGGTCTTCTCTGGAAACACCATATATTTT
cdr3_aa: CASSHQKVFSGNTIYF
d_call: .
j_call: TRBJ1-3
v_call: TRBV28
clone_size: .

cdr3_nt: TGCGCCAGCAGCCAAGATACCGGTCAGCCCCAGCATTTT
cdr3_aa: CASSQDTGQPQHF
d_call: .
j_call: TRBJ1-5
v_call: TRBV4-3
clone_size: .

cdr3_nt: TGTGCCAGCAGTCCCCAGGGTGGTCGCACTGAAGCTTTCTTT
cdr3_aa: CASSPQGGRTEAFF
d_call: .
j_call: TRBJ1-1
v_call: TRBV2
clone_size: .

cdr3_nt: TGTGCCAGCAGCCGTAACAGGGCTCAGCCCCAGCATTTT
cdr3_aa: CASSRNRAQPQHF
d_call: .
j_call: TRBJ1-5
v_call: TRBV12-3/TRBV12-4
clone_size: .

cdr3_nt: TGTGCCAGCAGTTTCCGGACAGGTACTTATGGCTACACCTTC
cdr3_aa: CASSFRTGTYGYTF
d_call: TRBD1
j_call: TRBJ1-2
v_call: TRBV27
clone_size: few

cdr3_nt: TGTGCCAGCAGCCCCCGGACGGGAAACACCATATATTTT
cdr3_aa: CASSPRTGNTIYF
d_call: .
j_call: TRBJ1-3
v_call: TRBV3-1/TRBV3-2
clone_size: .

cdr3_nt: TGTGCCAGCAGCCCGTGGGGGAAGGGGGCAGGGAACACTGAAGCTTTCTTT
cdr3_aa: CASSPWGKGAGNTEAFF
d_call: TRBD1
j_call: TRBJ1-1
v_call: TRBV7-8
clone_size: .

cdr3_nt: TGCAGCGTTGTTCGGGGGCGTTTGGGCGAGCAGTACTTC
cdr3_aa: CSVVRGRLGEQYF
d_call: .
j_call: TRBJ2-7
v_call: TRBV29-1
clone_size: .

cdr3_nt: TGTGCCAGCAGTTACTCGGGCAGACGGAACACCGGGGAGCTGTTTTTT
cdr3_aa: CASSYSGRRNTGELFF
d_call: .
j_call: TRBJ2-2
v_call: TRBV6-5
clone_size: .

cdr3_nt: TGTGCCAGCAGCTCCGGGACTAGCGTTGGGCAAGAGACCCAGTACTTC
cdr3_aa: CASSSGTSVGQETQYF
d_call: TRBD2
j_call: TRBJ2-5
v_call: TRBV9
clone_size: .

cdr3_nt: TGTGCCAGCAGCCCAAGCATGGCCGGGGAGCTGTTTTTT
cdr3_aa: CASSPSMAGELFF
d_call: .
j_call: TRBJ2-2
v_call: TRBV7-3
clone_size: .

cdr3_nt: TGTGCCAGCAGACCCGGACTATACCACAATGAGCAGTTCTTC
cdr3_aa: CASRPGLYHNEQFF
d_call: .
j_call: TRBJ2-1
v_call: TRBV6-5
clone_size: few

cdr3_nt: TGTGCCAGCAGCTTAGTCGGGGGACAGGGGACGAGTGGCTACACCTTC
cdr3_aa: CASSLVGGQGTSGYTF
d_call: TRBD1
j_call: TRBJ1-2
v_call: TRBV7-2
clone_size: .

cdr3_nt: TGTGCCAGCAGTACACCGGCAGGGTCCCACTATGGCTACACCTTC
cdr3_aa: CASSTPAGSHYGYTF
d_call: .
j_call: TRBJ1-2
v_call: TRBV6-2/TRBV6-3
clone_size: .

cdr3_nt: TGTGCCAGCAGTTACGGCTGGACAGGGAGTACTGAAGCTTTCTTT
cdr3_aa: CASSYGWTGSTEAFF
d_call: TRBD1
j_call: TRBJ1-1
v_call: TRBV6-2/TRBV6-3
clone_size: .

cdr3_nt: TGTGCCAGCAGTGATCAGGACGGGCCCTATGGCTACACCTTC
cdr3_aa: CASSDQDGPYGYTF
d_call: .
j_call: TRBJ1-2
v_call: TRBV6-4
clone_size: .

cdr3_nt: TGTGCCAGCAGTTTTACAGGGGGGGGCTATGGCTACACCTTC
cdr3_aa: CASSFTGGGYGYTF
d_call: TRBD1
j_call: TRBJ1-2
v_call: TRBV27
clone_size: .

cdr3_nt: TGTGCCAGCAGTTACGGGACAGGGAGGGTTCGAACTGAAGCTTTCTTT
cdr3_aa: CASSYGTGRVRTEAFF
d_call: TRBD1
j_call: TRBJ1-1
v_call: TRBV6-5
clone_size: .

cdr3_nt: TGTGCCAGCAGCTTCGCACTAGCGGGGGACTACGAGCAGTACTTC
cdr3_aa: CASSFALAGDYEQYF
d_call: TRBD2
j_call: TRBJ2-7
v_call: TRBV7-2
clone_size: .

cdr3_nt: TGTGCCAGCAGTTTCCAGGGATACAATGAGCAGTTCTTC
cdr3_aa: CASSFQGYNEQFF
d_call: .
j_call: TRBJ2-1
v_call: TRBV27
clone_size: .

cdr3_nt: TGTGCCAGTAGCCCCAGTAGAGATACGCAGTATTTT
cdr3_aa: CASSPSRDTQYF
d_call: .
j_call: TRBJ2-3
v_call: TRBV19
clone_size: once

cdr3_nt: TGTGCCAGCAGCTTATCCCTCGACCACACTGAAGCTTTCTTT
cdr3_aa: CASSLSLDHTEAFF
d_call: .
j_call: TRBJ1-1
v_call: TRBV11-3
clone_size: .

cdr3_nt: TGTGCCAGCAGTGAAGCGGGGGCCTTAGGACGTATTCGGGGCAATGAGCAGTTCTTC
cdr3_aa: CASSEAGALGRIRGNEQFF
d_call: .
j_call: TRBJ2-1
v_call: TRBV6-1
clone_size: .

cdr3_nt: TGTGCCAGCAGCCGCACCGGGGAGCTGTTTTTT
cdr3_aa: CASSRTGELFF
d_call: .
j_call: TRBJ2-2
v_call: TRBV7-9
clone_size: .

cdr3_nt: TGTGCCTGGAGTGGGGTCTCTGGAAACACCATATATTTT
cdr3_aa: CAWSGVSGNTIYF
d_call: .
j_call: TRBJ1-3
v_call: TRBV30
clone_size: .

cdr3_nt: TGCGCCAGCAGCCAAGGATGGGACAGGGGAGGCGGCTACACCTTC
cdr3_aa: CASSQGWDRGGGYTF
d_call: TRBD1
j_call: TRBJ1-2
v_call: TRBV4-1
clone_size: .

cdr3_nt: TGTGCCAGCCGGGACAGGGTTGTCAACGAGCAGTACTTC
cdr3_aa: CASRDRVVNEQYF
d_call: TRBD1
j_call: TRBJ2-7
v_call: TRBV19
clone_size: .

cdr3_nt: TGTGCCAGCAGCCTGGACATGGCTGGCTACACCTTC
cdr3_aa: CASSLDMAGYTF
d_call: .
j_call: TRBJ1-2
v_call: TRBV7-2
clone_size: .